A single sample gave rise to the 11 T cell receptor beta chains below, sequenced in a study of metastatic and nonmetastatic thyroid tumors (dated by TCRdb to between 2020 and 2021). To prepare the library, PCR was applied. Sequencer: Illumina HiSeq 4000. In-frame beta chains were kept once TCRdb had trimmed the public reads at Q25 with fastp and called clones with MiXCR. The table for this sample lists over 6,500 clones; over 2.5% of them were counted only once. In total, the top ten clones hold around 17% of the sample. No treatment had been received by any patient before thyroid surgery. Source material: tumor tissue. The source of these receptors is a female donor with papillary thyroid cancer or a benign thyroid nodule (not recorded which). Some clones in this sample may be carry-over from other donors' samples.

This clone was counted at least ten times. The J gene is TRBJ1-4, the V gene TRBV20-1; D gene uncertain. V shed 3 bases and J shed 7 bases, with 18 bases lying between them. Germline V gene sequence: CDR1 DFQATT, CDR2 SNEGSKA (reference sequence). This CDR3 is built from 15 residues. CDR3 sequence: CSASSTGSGPEKLFF. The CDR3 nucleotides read TGCAGTGCTAGCTCTACTGGCAGCGGACCTGAAAAACTGTTTTTT.

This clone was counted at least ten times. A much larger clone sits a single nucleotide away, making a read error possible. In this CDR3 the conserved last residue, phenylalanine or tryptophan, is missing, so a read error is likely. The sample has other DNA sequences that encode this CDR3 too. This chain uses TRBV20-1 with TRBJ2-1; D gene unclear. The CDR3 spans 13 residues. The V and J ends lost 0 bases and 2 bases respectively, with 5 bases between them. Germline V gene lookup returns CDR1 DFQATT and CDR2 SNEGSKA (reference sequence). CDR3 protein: CSAREGPYNEQFV. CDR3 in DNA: TGCAGTGCTAGAGAAGGCCCCTACAATGAGCAGTTCGTC.

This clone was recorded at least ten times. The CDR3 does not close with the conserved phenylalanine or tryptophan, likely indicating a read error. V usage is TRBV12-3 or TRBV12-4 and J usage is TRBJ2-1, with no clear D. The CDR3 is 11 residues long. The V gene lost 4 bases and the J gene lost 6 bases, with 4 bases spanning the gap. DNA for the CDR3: TGTGCCAGCAGTTACAGCAATGAGCAGTTCGTC. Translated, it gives CASSYSNEQFV.

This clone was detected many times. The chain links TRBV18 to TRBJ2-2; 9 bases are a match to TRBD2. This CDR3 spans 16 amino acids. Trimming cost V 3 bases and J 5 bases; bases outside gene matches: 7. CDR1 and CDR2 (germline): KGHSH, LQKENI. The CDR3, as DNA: TGTGCCAGCTCACCTCCCGGACTAGCGTCTACCGGGGAGCTGTTTTTT. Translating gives CASSPPGLASTGELFF.

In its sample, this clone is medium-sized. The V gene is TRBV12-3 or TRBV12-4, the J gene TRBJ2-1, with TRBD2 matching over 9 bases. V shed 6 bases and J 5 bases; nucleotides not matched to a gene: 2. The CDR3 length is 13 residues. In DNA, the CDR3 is TGTGCCAGCAGGGGGACTAGCAACAATGAGCAGTTCTTC. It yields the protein CASRGTSNNEQFF.

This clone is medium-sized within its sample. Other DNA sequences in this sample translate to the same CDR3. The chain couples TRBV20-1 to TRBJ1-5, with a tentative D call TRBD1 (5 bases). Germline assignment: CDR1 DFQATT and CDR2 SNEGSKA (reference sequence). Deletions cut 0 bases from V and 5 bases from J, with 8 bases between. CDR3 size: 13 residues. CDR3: CSARDQGDQPQHF. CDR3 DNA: TGCAGTGCTAGAGATCAAGGGGATCAGCCCCAGCATTTT.

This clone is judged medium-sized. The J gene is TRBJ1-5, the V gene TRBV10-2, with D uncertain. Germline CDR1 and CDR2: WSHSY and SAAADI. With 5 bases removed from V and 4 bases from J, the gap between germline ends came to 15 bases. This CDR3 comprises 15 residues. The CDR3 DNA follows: TGCGCCAGCAGTACCCAGACACGACCAAATCAGCCCCAGCATTTT. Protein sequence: CASSTQTRPNQPQHF.

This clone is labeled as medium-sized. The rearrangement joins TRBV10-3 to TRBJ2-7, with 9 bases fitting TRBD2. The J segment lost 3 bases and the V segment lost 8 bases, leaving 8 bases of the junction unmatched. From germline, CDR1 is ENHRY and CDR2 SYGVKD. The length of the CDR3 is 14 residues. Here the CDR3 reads CAIAEAGGDYEQYF. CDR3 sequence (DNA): TGTGCCATCGCTGAGGCGGGAGGGGACTACGAGCAGTACTTC.

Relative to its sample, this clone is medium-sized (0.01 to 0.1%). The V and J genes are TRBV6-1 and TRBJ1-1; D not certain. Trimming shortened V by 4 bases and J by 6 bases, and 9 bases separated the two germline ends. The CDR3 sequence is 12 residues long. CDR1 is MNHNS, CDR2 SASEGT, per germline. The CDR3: CASSASGAEAFF. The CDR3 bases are TGTGCCAGCAGTGCCTCGGGAGCTGAAGCTTTCTTT.

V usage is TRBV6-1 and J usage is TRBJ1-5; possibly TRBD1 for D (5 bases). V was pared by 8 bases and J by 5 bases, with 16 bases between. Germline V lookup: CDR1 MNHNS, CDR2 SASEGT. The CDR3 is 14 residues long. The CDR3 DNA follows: TGTGCCAGCTGGTCGTCTCAGGGCGATCAGCCCCAGCATTTT. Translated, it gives CASWSSQGDQPQHF.

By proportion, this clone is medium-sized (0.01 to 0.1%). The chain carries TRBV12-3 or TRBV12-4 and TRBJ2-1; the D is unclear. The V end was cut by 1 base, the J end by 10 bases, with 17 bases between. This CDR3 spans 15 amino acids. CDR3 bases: TGTGCCAGCAGTTTAGGGTCCTCCCTTAGTGGGGAGCAGTTCTTC. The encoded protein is CASSLGSSLSGEQFF.